Listed below are T cell receptor beta chains from one sample, sequenced in a study of shared clonotypes between healthy human individuals. Method: immunoSEQ multiplex PCR; TCRdb's copy keeps in-frame clones and lacks some. The sample holds about half a million clones, around 80% seen once. The sequencing sample was made of PBMCs. The receptors were sampled from a woman aged 40 to 50 in good health. Some clones in this sample may be carry-over from other donors' samples. CDR3s include the opening cysteine and the closing phenylalanine or tryptophan. D genes are given only for firm matches. Not all rows give a size; the values are once, few, many and, for expanded clones, a class.

clone_size,cdr3_length,v_call,j_call,d_call,cdr3_nt,cdr3_aa
NA,14,TRBV11-3,TRBJ1-5,NA,TGTGCCAGCAGCTCTAAATATAGCAATCAGCCCCAGCATTTT,CASSSKYSNQPQHF
NA,13,TRBV28,TRBJ2-5,NA,TGTGCCAGCACCCTCGGAGGGGCTGAGACCCAGTACTTC,CASTLGGAETQYF
NA,15,TRBV7-2,TRBJ2-5,NA,TGTGCCAGCAGCCCCCTGGGCGAGTCCGGAGAGACCCAGTACTTC,CASSPLGESGETQYF
NA,15,TRBV14,TRBJ2-2,TRBD2,TGTGCCAGCAGCGAAGCGGGATGGAACACCGGGGAGCTGTTTTTT,CASSEAGWNTGELFF
NA,15,TRBV7-9,TRBJ2-7,NA,TGTGCCAGCAGCCCCCCTGAGGGGGTGTGGTACGAGCAGTACTTC,CASSPPEGVWYEQYF
few,12,TRBV25-1,TRBJ1-4,TRBD1,TGTGCCAGCGACAGGGGGCGTGAAAAACTGTTTTTT,CASDRGREKLFF
NA,15,TRBV5-7,TRBJ2-5,NA,NA,CASSLDSGQGETQYF
NA,16,TRBV7-8,TRBJ1-5,NA,TGTGCCAGCAGCTTAGGGACAATGGGGGGCAATCAGCCCCAGCATTTT,CASSLGTMGGNQPQHF
once,18,TRBV27,TRBJ2-6,TRBD2,TGTGCCAGCAGTACCACCTGGGGGGGACGCTCTGGGGCCAACGTCCTGACTTTC,CASSTTWGGRSGANVLTF
few,16,TRBV6-4,TRBJ1-2,TRBD1,TGTGCCAGCAGTGACTCTTGGGACAGGGAAGGGTATGGCTACACCTTC,CASSDSWDREGYGYTF
many,15,TRBV28,TRBJ2-6,NA,TGTGCCAGCAGGCGACATCTCTCTGGGGCCAACGTCCTGACTTTC,CASRRHLSGANVLTF